Listed below are T cell receptor beta chains from one sample, sequenced in a study of graft-versus-host responses after intestinal transplantation. Their antigens are not known. Repertoires were generated with immunoSEQ multiplex PCR, while TCRdb's copy carries only in-frame clones and drops some. This sample has over 65,000 clones, with roughly 89% found just once. The sample was unstimulated CD4+ T cells sorted from spleen or lymph node cells, taken before intestinal transplant. The receptor set was obtained from a human donor who received an intestinal transplant. CDR3s include the opening cysteine and the closing phenylalanine or tryptophan.

TRBV5-1,13,CASSAQGVNGYTF
TRBV2,17,CASGPPTGLLSNQPQHF
TRBV5-1,15,CASSLEDSSNQPQHF
TRBV15,23,CATSRVGPDRGRLLAGPYNEQFF
TRBV30,14,CAWSVRGGVETQYF
TRBV5-1,14,CASSLLRNTGELFF
TRBV7-9,14,CASSLVDSIDEAFF
TRBV19,15,CASSITGTAQETQYF
TRBV7-2,16,CASSARGLAGGGEQYF
TRBV5-1,15,CASSLEWRSSYEQYF
TRBV30,14,CAWSGQGHTYGYTF
TRBV18,13,CASSSGGREKLFF
TRBV6-5,13,CASRKTGAYEQYF
TRBV19,15,CASSALTGGLPPQHF
TRBV18,14,CASSPQRGLYEQYF
TRBV7-2,12,CASSFVSGEQYF
TRBV19,14,CASSIWTGKNGYTF
TRBV11-3,14,CASSPLRSYNEQFF
TRBV30,15,CAWSVRGQGHHEQYF
TRBV4-1,16,CASSQVGGLPNYGYTF
TRBV5-8,12,CASSLSNRELFF
TRBV30,14,CAWSSIPGTGEQYF
TRBV30,14,CAWSANVDTYEQYF
TRBV19,12,CASSPTGFGYTF
TRBV4-3,15,CASSQESRPRDGYTF
TRBV6-4,14,CASRVAAGTGELFF
TRBV5-5,17,CASSDRAGGLRPDTQYF
TRBV6-1,16,CASSEALGDRVAIQYF
TRBV19,18,CASSMTDRVGPPGDEQFF
TRBV4-3,14,CASSQDRGLSPLHF
TRBV18,15,CASSPPVRGAYGYTF
TRBV10-3,16,CAISPRLSSSTDTQYF
TRBV6-1,15,CASRTSGALGNEQFF
TRBV5-1,14,CASSPGTGRTEAFF
TRBV6-5,15,CASSYTRGAQETQYF
TRBV27,13,CASSPSGGYGYTF
TRBV7-9,11,CASSQGTGVYF
TRBV30,14,CAWRRGREGETQYF
TRBV5-6,14,CASSWGQVNYGYTF
TRBV7-9,15,CASSDTSGGYNEQFF
TRBV6-6,14,CASSYSNRGYGYTF
TRBV7-2,14,CASSELLEPNTQYF
TRBV5-5,13,CASSLVGAEKLFF
TRBV19,14,CASSIRGTNTEAFF
TRBV10-1,14,CASSERTGGTEAFF